This T cell receptor (beta chain) was profiled in a study of T-cell reconstitution after alpha-beta-depleted transplantation in children. This clonotype was recorded at least ten times. What it binds is unknown. Broader study findings: At around two months after transplant, the alpha-beta T cells were reportedly derived from several hundred expanded clones that came from non-depleted graft cells. Surviving recipient T cells and intrathymic progenitors accounted for some patients' high TCRbeta diversity at day 60. T-cell counts and diversity were attributed mostly to newly produced T cells one year after transplant.

J was trimmed by 13 bases and V by 5 bases; bases with no gene match: 13. From germline, CDR1 is SQVTM and CDR2 ANQGSEA. The CDR3 is made up of 14 amino acids. Unique molecular identifiers were incorporated into the prepared TCRbeta library. TCRdb called the PCR reads again in MiXCR, with one record for every CDR3 protein. The sample lists a few hundred thousand distinct CDR3 sequences, roughly 13% seen once, with approximately 2% in the top ten. The TCR was taken from a male patient younger than 18 who had a stem cell transplant for acute myeloid leukemia, so the T cells may come from the graft donor. This chain uses TRBV29-1 with TRBJ2-4, with 11 nucleotides matching TRBD2. The material sequenced was PBMCs, mostly from graft donor cells, taken 360 days after TCRalphabeta/CD19-depleted stem cell transplant. In DNA, the CDR3 is TGCAGCGTTAAGGGACTAGCGGCTGGGCTGGTCCAGTACTTC. As protein: CSVKGLAAGLVQYF.